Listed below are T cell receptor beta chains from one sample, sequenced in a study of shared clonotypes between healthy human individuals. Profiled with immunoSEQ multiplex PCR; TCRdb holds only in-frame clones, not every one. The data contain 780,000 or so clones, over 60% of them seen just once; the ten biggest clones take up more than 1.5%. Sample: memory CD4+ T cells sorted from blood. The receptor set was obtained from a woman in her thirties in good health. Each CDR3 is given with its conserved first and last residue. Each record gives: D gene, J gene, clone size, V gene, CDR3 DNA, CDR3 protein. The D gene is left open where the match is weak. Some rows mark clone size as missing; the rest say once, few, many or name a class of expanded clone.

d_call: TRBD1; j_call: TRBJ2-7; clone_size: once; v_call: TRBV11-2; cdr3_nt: TGTGCCAGCAGCCCTCTCAGGGGGTACGAGCAGTACTTC; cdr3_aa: CASSPLRGYEQYF
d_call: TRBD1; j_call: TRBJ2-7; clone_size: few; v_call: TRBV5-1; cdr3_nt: TGCGCCAGCAGCTTGGAGGGACAGACCTTACCCTCCTACGAGCAGTACTTC; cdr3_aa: CASSLEGQTLPSYEQYF
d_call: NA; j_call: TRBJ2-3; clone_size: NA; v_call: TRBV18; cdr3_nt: TGTGCCAGCTCAGTCGGAATCGCAGATACGCAGTATTTT; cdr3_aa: CASSVGIADTQYF
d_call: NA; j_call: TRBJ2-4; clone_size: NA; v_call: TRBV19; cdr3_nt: TGTGCCAGTAGTCCCGGTGGACTGAACATAGCCAAAAACATTCAGTACTTC; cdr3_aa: CASSPGGLNIAKNIQYF
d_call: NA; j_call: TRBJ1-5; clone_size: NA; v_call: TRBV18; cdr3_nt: TGTGCCAGCTCACCCACCCATGTCTATCAGAATCAGCCCCAGCATTTT; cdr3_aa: CASSPTHVYQNQPQHF
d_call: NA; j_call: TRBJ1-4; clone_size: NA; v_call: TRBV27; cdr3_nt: TGTGCCAGCAGTTTAGGCAGGGTTAATGAAAAACTGTTTTTT; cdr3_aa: CASSLGRVNEKLFF
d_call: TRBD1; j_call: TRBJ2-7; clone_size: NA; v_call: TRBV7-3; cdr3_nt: TGTGCCAGCAGGACGGACAGGGGTAGGGGCGAGCAGTACTTC; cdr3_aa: CASRTDRGRGEQYF
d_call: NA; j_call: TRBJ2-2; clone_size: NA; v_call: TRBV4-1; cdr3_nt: TGCGCCAGCAGCCAAGCGGAGGGGGCTCCGCACACCGGGGAGCTGTTTTTT; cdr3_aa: CASSQAEGAPHTGELFF
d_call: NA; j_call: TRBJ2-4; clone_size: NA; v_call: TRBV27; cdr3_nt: TGTGCCAGCAGTTTAGGTGGATTGCCTTTAGCCAAAAACATTCAGTACTTC; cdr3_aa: CASSLGGLPLAKNIQYF
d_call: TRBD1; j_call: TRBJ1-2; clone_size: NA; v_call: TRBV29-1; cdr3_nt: TGCAGCGTTGGAGGAACAGGGGAAGGTGAGGGCTACACCTTC; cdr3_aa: CSVGGTGEGEGYTF
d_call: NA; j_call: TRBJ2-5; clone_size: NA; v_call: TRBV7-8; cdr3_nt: TGTGCCAGCAGCGGCCCGTCGGGGGATCCCCAGTACTTC; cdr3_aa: CASSGPSGDPQYF
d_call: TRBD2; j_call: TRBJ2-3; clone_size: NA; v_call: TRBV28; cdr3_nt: TGTGCCAGCAGTTTACCCCTCCCGTTTGCAGCGGGAGGACAAAATACGCAGTATTTT; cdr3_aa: CASSLPLPFAAGGQNTQYF
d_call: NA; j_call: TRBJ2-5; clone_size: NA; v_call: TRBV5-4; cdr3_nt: TGTGCCAGCAGGCCCGGTCTATCTTCTCAAGAGACCCAGTACTTC; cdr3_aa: CASRPGLSSQETQYF
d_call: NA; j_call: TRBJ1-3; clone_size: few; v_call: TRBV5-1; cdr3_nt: TGCGCCAGCAGCTTAAGCTCTGGAAACACCATATATTTT; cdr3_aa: CASSLSSGNTIYF
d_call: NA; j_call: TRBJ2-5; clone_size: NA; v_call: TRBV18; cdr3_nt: TGTGCCAGCTCACCAGGGACAATCCGCCCGACCCAGTACTTC; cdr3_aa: CASSPGTIRPTQYF
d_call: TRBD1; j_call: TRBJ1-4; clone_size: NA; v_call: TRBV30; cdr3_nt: TGTGCCTGGAGTGGGACAGGGAAGATTAGCGATGAAAAACTGTTTTTT; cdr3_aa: CAWSGTGKISDEKLFF
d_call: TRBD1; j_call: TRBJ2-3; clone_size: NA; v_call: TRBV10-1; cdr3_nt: TGCGCCAGCAGTCCACAGGGGACAACAGATACGCAGTATTTT; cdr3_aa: CASSPQGTTDTQYF
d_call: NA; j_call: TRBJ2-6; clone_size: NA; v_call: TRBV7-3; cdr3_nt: TGTGCCAGCAGCGCGGGGCCTGGGGCCAACGTCCTGACTTTC; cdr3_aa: CASSAGPGANVLTF
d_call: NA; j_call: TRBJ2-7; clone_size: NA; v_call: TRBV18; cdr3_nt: TGTGCCAGCTCACCCCTCGGGGTGTACTACGAGCAGTACTTC; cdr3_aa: CASSPLGVYYEQYF
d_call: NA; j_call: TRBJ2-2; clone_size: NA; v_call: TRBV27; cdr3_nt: TGTGCCAGCAGCCCACTAAACACCGGGGAGCTGTTTTTT; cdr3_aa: CASSPLNTGELFF
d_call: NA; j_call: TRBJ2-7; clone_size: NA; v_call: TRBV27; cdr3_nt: TGTGCCAGCAGTCCCGTTCCTTTCCGCGAGCAGTACTTC; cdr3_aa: CASSPVPFREQYF
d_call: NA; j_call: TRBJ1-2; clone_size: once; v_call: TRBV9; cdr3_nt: TGTGCCAGCAGCGTAGAGATGAGACGGGGCTACACCTTC; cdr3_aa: CASSVEMRRGYTF
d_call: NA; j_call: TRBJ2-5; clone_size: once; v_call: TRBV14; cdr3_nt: TGTGCCAGCAGCCAAGTCGGGGCGAGAGAAGACCAAGAGACCCAGTACTTC; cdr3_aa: CASSQVGAREDQETQYF
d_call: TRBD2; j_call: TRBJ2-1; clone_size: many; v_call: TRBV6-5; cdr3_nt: TGTGCCAGCAGACAAGGGTCAGCGGGAGGCAATGAGCAGTTCTTC; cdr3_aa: CASRQGSAGGNEQFF
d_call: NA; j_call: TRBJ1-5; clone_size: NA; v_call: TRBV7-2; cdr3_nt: TGTGCCAGCAGCTTGTCCGGGACTAGCAATCAGCCCCAGCATTTT; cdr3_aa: CASSLSGTSNQPQHF
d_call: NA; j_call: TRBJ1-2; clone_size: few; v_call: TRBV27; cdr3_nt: TGTGCCAGCACCCCGGCGGGGGGGGAATATGGCTACACCTTC; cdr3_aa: CASTPAGGEYGYTF
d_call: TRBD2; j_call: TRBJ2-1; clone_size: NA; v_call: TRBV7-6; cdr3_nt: TGTGCCAGCAGCACCATGCCCGGACTAGCGGGACATGAGCAGTTCTTC; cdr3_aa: CASSTMPGLAGHEQFF
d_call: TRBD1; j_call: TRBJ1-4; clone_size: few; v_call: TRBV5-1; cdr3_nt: TGCGCCAGCAGCTTAGGACAGGGGGTAACTAATGAAAAACTGTTTTTT; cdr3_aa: CASSLGQGVTNEKLFF
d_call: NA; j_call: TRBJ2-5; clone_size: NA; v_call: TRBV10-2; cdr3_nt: TGCGCCAGCAGCGTCGGGGGCCAAGAGACCCAGTACTTC; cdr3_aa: CASSVGGQETQYF
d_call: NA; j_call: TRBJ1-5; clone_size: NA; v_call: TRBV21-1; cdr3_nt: TGTGCCAGCAGCAAACCGTGGCCGGGACAGGGTCCGAGCAGCAATCAGCCCCAGCATTTT; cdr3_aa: CASSKPWPGQGPSSNQPQHF
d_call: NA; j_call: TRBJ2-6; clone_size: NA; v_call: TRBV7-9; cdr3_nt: TGTGCCAGCAGCCCCGGACCTGGGGCCAACGTCCTGACTTTC; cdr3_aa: CASSPGPGANVLTF
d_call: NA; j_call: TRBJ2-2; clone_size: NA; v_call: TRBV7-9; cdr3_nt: TGTGCCAGCAGCTTGGACCCTCCGAGGGAGCTGTTTTTT; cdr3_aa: CASSLDPPRELFF
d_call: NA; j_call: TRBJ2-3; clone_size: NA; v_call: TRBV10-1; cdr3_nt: TGCGCCAGCAGTCGCTCAGGGAAAGGGGCAGATACGCAGTATTTT; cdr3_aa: CASSRSGKGADTQYF
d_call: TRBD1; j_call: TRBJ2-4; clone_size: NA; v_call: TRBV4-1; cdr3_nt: TGCGCCAGCAGCCACCCAACAGGGGATGGAGCCAAAAACATTCAGTACTTC; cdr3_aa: CASSHPTGDGAKNIQYF
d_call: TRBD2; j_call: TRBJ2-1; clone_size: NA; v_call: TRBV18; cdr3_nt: TGTGCCAGCTCACCATACAGCGGGAGGGCCGGTGGGAATGAGCAGTTCTTC; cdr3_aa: CASSPYSGRAGGNEQFF
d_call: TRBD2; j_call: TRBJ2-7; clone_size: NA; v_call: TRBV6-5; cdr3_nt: TGTGCCAGCAGTTACTCCCGGGCGGGAGGGCCCTACGAGCAGTACTTC; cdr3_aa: CASSYSRAGGPYEQYF
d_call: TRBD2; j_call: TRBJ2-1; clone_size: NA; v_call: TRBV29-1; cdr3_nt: TGCAGCACCCGACGGGTAGCGGGATATCGCTCCTACAATGAGCAGTTCTTC; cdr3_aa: CSTRRVAGYRSYNEQFF
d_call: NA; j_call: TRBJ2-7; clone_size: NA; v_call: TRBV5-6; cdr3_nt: TGTGCCAGCAGCTTCCGGCGGCACGAGCAGTACTTC; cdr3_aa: CASSFRRHEQYF
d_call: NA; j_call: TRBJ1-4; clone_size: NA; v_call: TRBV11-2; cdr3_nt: TGTGCCAGCAGCCCGCTGGGAAGGCAGTTTAATGAAAAACTGTTTTTT; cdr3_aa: CASSPLGRQFNEKLFF
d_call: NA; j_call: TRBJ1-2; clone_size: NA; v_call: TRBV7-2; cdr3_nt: TGTGCCAGCAGCCCCACGGATACTAACTATGGCTACACCTTC; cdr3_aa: CASSPTDTNYGYTF
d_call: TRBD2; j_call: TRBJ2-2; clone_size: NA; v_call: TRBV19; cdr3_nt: TGTGCCAGTATGGGTCTCCGGCTAGCGGGGAACACCGGGGAGCTGTTTTTT; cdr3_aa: CASMGLRLAGNTGELFF
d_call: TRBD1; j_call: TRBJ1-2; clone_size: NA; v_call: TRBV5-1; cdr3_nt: TGCGCCAGCAGACAGGGGGGGAACTATGGCTACACCTTC; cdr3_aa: CASRQGGNYGYTF
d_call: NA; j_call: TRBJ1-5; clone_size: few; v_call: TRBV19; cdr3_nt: TGTGCCAGTAGTCGAACAGATTCGCAGCCCCAGCATTTT; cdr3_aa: CASSRTDSQPQHF